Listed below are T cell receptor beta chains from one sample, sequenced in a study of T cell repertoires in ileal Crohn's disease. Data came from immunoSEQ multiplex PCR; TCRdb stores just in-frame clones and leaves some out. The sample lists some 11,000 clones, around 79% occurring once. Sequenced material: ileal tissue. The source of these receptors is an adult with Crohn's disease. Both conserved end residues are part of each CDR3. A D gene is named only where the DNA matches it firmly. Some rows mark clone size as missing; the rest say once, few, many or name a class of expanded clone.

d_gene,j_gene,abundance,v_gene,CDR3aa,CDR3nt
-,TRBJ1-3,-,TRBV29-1,CSVTDSNSGNTIYF,TGCAGCGTGACCGACAGTAACTCTGGAAACACCATATATTTT
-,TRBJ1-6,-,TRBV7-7,CASSQMDRVNSPLHF,TGTGCCAGCAGCCAAATGGACAGAGTGAATTCACCCCTCCACTTT
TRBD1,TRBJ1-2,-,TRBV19,CASSKTGNYGYTF,TGTGCCAGTAGTAAGACAGGGAACTATGGCTACACCTTC
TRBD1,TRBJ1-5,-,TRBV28,CASSLGGQINQPQHF,TGTGCCAGCAGTTTAGGGGGACAGATCAATCAGCCCCAGCATTTT
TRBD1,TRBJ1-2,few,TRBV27,CASSLSPYITGVNGYTF,TGTGCCAGCAGTTTATCTCCTTATATAACAGGGGTCAATGGCTACACCTTC
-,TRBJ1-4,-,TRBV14,CASSNSESRTNEKLFF,TGTGCCAGCAGCAATAGTGAAAGTCGTACTAATGAAAAACTGTTTTTT
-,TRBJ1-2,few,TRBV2,CALWGENGYTF,TGTGCCCTCTGGGGGGAAAACGGCTACACCTTC
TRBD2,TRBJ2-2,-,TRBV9,CASGGGPAGELFF,TGTGCCAGCGGCGGGGGGCCGGCCGGGGAGCTGTTTTTT
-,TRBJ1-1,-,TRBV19,CASRPNPGAGAEAFF,TGTGCCAGTAGACCTAACCCAGGGGCAGGAGCTGAAGCTTTCTTT
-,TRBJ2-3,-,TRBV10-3,CAISDSRSTDTQYF,TGTGCCATCAGTGACTCTAGGTCCACAGATACGCAGTATTTT
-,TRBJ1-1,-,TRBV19,CASIKREGSEAFF,TGTGCCAGTATTAAGAGGGAAGGATCTGAAGCTTTCTTT
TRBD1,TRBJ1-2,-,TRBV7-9,CASSRRQGGYTF,TGTGCCAGCAGCAGACGACAGGGCGGCTACACCTTC
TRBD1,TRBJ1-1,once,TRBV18,CASSPPPDRGRAFF,TGTGCCAGCTCACCTCCCCCGGACAGGGGGCGAGCTTTCTTT
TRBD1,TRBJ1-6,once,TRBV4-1,CASSQDGDRSNSPLHF,TGCGCCAGCAGCCAAGATGGGGACAGATCAAATTCACCCCTCCACTTT
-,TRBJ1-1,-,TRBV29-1,CSVEQQGRSTEAFF,TGCAGCGTTGAGCAACAGGGAAGGAGCACTGAAGCTTTCTTT
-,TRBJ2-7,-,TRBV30,CAWREAGSSYEQYF,TGTGCCTGGAGGGAAGCGGGCAGCTCCTACGAGCAGTACTTC
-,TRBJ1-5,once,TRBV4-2,CASSQDLGLFQPQHF,TGTGCCAGCAGCCAAGATCTCGGGTTATTCCAGCCCCAGCATTTT
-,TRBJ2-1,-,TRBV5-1,CASSLGVSYNEQFF,TGCGCCAGCAGCTTGGGAGTCTCCTACAATGAGCAGTTCTTC
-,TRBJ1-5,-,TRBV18,CASSPLRTGFCFQPQHF,TGTGCCAGCTCACCACTCAGGACGGGGTTTTGTTTTCAGCCCCAGCATTTT
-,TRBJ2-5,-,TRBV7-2,CASSFKGGKETQYF,TGTGCCAGCAGCTTCAAGGGGGGGAAAGAGACCCAGTACTTC
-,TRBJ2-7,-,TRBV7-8,CASSLGSMLGHGVYEQYF,TGTGCCAGCAGCTTAGGGTCGATGTTGGGACACGGTGTCTACGAGCAGTACTTC
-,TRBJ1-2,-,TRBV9,CASSGRVVFGGANYGYTF,TGTGCCAGCAGCGGGAGGGTGGTTTTTGGGGGGGCTAACTATGGCTACACCTTC
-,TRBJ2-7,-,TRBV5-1,CASRPGTGYEQYF,TGCGCCAGCAGGCCGGGCACAGGCTACGAGCAGTACTTC
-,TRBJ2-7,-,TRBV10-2,CASSGHSYEQYF,TGCGCCAGCAGTGGACACTCCTACGAGCAGTACTTC
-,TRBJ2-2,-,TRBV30,CAWSVIAGELFF,TGTGCCTGGAGTGTCATAGCCGGGGAGCTGTTTTTT